A single sample gave rise to the 20 T cell receptor beta chains below, sequenced in a study of early T cells in non-severe SARS-CoV-2 infection. In TCRdb, the 5' RACE reads were re-called with MiXCR into one record per CDR3 protein. Here the sample spans tens of thousands of distinct CDR3 sequences, about an eighth being singletons. The sample was whole blood, taken at baseline. Receptor source: an adult who was a healthcare worker with PCR-confirmed SARS-CoV-2 infection or an uninfected control (not recorded which).

The chain is built from TRBV9 and TRBJ1-2; no definite D call. The CDR3 totals 13 residues. V lost 0 bases and J lost 5, with 8 bases in between. In germline, CDR1 is SGDLS, CDR2 YYNGEE. This CDR3 reads CASSVGSDYGYTF. In nucleotides, the CDR3 is TGTGCCAGCAGCGTAGGTTCAGATTATGGCTACACCTTC.

The table lists this clonotype with a few counts. The chain links TRBV7-2 to TRBJ2-1; 14 bases line up with TRBD2. The CDR3 is 16 amino acids. Germline loops: CDR1 SGHTA, CDR2 FQGNSA. V was clipped by 1 base and J by 7 bases; unmatched bases: 3. The CDR3 reads CASSLEGTSGSNEQFF. In nucleotides, the CDR3 is TGTGCCAGCAGCTTAGAGGGGACTAGCGGGAGTAATGAGCAGTTCTTC.

This clonotype was seen a few times. The rearrangement links TRBV19 to TRBJ1-4, with 7 bases identical to TRBD1. In germline, CDR1 is LNHDA, CDR2 SQIVND (reference sequence). J lost 9 bases, V lost 5 bases, and 9 bases had no gene match. The CDR3 loop spans 14 amino acids. The CDR3 is CASSVDRVRQKLFF. CDR3 DNA sequence: TGTGCCAGTAGTGTTGACAGGGTGCGCCAAAAACTGTTTTTT.

J is TRBJ2-1 and V is TRBV15; TRBD2 aligns across 7 bases. The CDR3 has 18 amino acids. CDR1 and CDR2 (germline): LNHNV, YYDKDF (reference sequence). Trimming at V came to 3 bases and at J to 8 bases, leaving 19 bases not matched to a gene. Here the CDR3 reads CATSRGAGILRIDDEQFF. Written as DNA, the CDR3 is TGTGCCACCAGCAGGGGAGCGGGAATCCTTAGAATTGACGATGAGCAGTTCTTC.

In this sample, this clonotype turned up a few times. This rearrangement joins TRBV7-2 to TRBJ2-7; D call uncertain. The V end was cut by 3 bases, the J end by 0 bases, with 12 bases between. The CDR3 has 15 residues. Germline CDR1 is SGHTA and CDR2 is FQGNSA. Here the CDR3 reads CASSFPGASSYEQYF. In nucleotides, the CDR3 is TGTGCCAGCAGCTTTCCAGGCGCCAGCTCCTACGAGCAGTACTTC. Based on the CDR3 plus reference TRBV7-2 and TRBJ2-7, the full variable domain is GAGVSQSPSNKVTEKGKDVELRCDPISGHTALYWYRQSLGQGLEFLIYFQGNSAPDKSGLPSDRFSAERTGGSVSTLTIQRTQQEDSAVYLCASSFPGASSYEQYFGPGTRLTVT.

This clonotype was detected many times. The chain uses TRBV7-6 and TRBJ2-3; tentatively, D is TRBD2 (6 bases). In germline, CDR1 is SGHVS, CDR2 FNYEAQ. CDR3 length equals 13 residues. V gave up 3 bases and J gave up 6 bases, with 10 bases separating them. The CDR3 DNA follows: TGTGCCAGCAGCTTTTTGGGGAGGGATACGCAGTATTTT. Amino acids: CASSFLGRDTQYF.

This clonotype was found many times. This chain joins TRBV25-1 and TRBJ2-5; D is possibly TRBD1 (6 bases). Germline CDR1 MGHDK, CDR2 SYGVNS. The CDR3 sequence is 13 residues long. Between the trimmed V and J ends, which lost 4 bases and 6 bases, there was a span of 12 bases. CDR3 sequence reads: CASSAYRAQTQYF. Here the CDR3 DNA reads TGTGCCAGCAGTGCCTACAGGGCGCAGACCCAGTACTTC. Full variable domain (remainder filled in from reference TRBV25-1 and TRBJ2-5): EADIYQTPRYLVIGTGKKITLECSQTMGHDKMYWYQQDPGMELHLIHYSYGVNSTEKGDLSSESTVSRIRTEHFPLTLESARPSHTSQYLCASSAYRAQTQYFGPGTRLLVL.

DNA for the CDR3: TGTGCCAGCAGTTACCTCCGGACTGAAGCTTTCTTT. Protein product: CASSYLRTEAFF. V gene TRBV6-6 combines with J gene TRBJ1-1; D gene ambiguous. Trimming left V 2 bases short and J 5 bases short, with 6 bases between. The CDR3 loop spans 12 amino acids. Germline CDR1 and CDR2: MNHNY and SVGAGI (reference sequence).

This clonotype has ten or more counts. This sequence joins TRBV7-3 and TRBJ1-5; D gene unclear. Germline V gene sequence: CDR1 SGHTA, CDR2 FQGTGA. CDR3 length equals 13 residues. Between the trimmed V and J ends, which lost 2 bases and 0 bases, there was a span of 2 bases. The CDR3 DNA reads TGTGCCAGCAGCTTAGCTAGCAATCAGCCCCAGCATTTT. As protein: CASSLASNQPQHF.

The sample holds a few counts of this clonotype. This chain uses TRBV18 with TRBJ1-2; 8 nucleotides agree with TRBD1. The CDR3 totals 15 residues. CDR1 KGHSH and CDR2 LQKENI come from the germline V gene. Trimming cost V 0 bases and J 7 bases; bases outside gene matches: 7. The CDR3 sequence: CASSPPGQATSGYTF. The CDR3 nucleotides are TGTGCCAGCTCACCACCGGGACAGGCTACGAGTGGCTACACCTTC.

Ten or more counts support this clonotype. The chain links TRBV19 to TRBJ1-2, with a tentative D call TRBD1 (5 bases). CDR1 is LNHDA and CDR2 is SQIVND in the germline V gene (reference sequence). V shed 3 bases and J shed 2 bases, with 7 bases lying between them. CDR3 length: 13 residues. CDR3 sequence reads: CASSMEGNYGYTF. For the CDR3, the DNA is TGTGCCAGTAGTATGGAGGGGAACTATGGCTACACCTTC.

This chain connects TRBV5-1 to TRBJ2-5; D possibly corresponds to TRBD2 (6 bases). Germline values: CDR1 SGHRS, CDR2 YFSETQ. The CDR3 runs 14 residues. V dropped 5 bases and J dropped 2 bases, with 13 bases sitting between them. CDR3 sequence (DNA): TGCGCCAGCAGTTCCGGCGGGGTTCAAGAGACCCAGTACTTC. It is translated as CASSSGGVQETQYF. Supplemented by reference TRBV5-1 and TRBJ2-5, the full variable domain reads KAGVTQTPRYLIKTRGQQVTLSCSPISGHRSVSWYQQTPGQGLQFLFEYFSETQRNKGNFPGRFSGRQFSNSRSEMNVSTLELGDSALYLCASSSGGVQETQYFGPGTRLLVL.

The chain links TRBV2 to TRBJ2-5, with D hard to call. This CDR3 region has 10 residues. Germline V gene lookup returns CDR1 SNHLY and CDR2 FYNNEI. The V end lost 6 bases, the J end lost 5 bases, and 4 bases lay between the germline ends. This CDR3 reads CASSVETQYF. CDR3 nucleotide sequence: TGTGCCAGCAGCGTTGAGACCCAGTACTTC.

This clonotype has at least ten counts. The genes are TRBV6-6 and TRBJ2-7; TRBD2 matches 9 bases. With 4 bases clipped from V and 6 bases from J, the junction kept 7 bases outside the gene matches. CDR1 is MNHNY, CDR2 SVGAGI, per germline (reference sequence). This CDR3 contains 14 residues. CDR3 nucleotide sequence: TGTGCCAGCAGTTCTCAGGCTAGCGGGGTCGAGCAGTACTTC. Its protein product is CASSSQASGVEQYF.

This clonotype has only a few counts. The chain links TRBV18 to TRBJ1-1; TRBD1 matches at 7 bases. J gave up 7 bases and V 2 bases, and 7 bases lay outside the gene matches. Germline assignment: CDR1 KGHSH and CDR2 LQKENI. The CDR3 covers 14 residues. CDR3 protein: CASSPRGRDSEAFF. CDR3 DNA: TGTGCCAGCTCACCAAGGGGAAGGGACAGTGAAGCTTTCTTT.

This clonotype was seen more than once but under ten times. The gene calls are TRBV29-1 and TRBJ2-4, with D perhaps TRBD1 or TRBD2 (5 bases each). In germline, CDR1 is SQVTM, CDR2 ANQGSEA. The V and J ends lost 1 base and 8 bases respectively, with 12 bases between them. The CDR3 has 13 amino acids. CDR3 in DNA: TGCAGCGTTGAAGCTGGGCAGGGAGACATTCAGTACTTC. Its translation: CSVEAGQGDIQYF. Filled out from reference TRBV29-1 and TRBJ2-4, the complete variable domain reads SAVISQKPSRDICQRGTSLTIQCQVDSQVTMMFWYRQQPGQSLTLIATANQGSEATYESGFVIDKFPISRPNLTFSTLTVSNMSPEDSSIYLCSVEAGQGDIQYFGAGTRLSVL.

This clonotype was detected a few times. This chain links TRBV4-1 with TRBJ2-7, with D maybe TRBD1 (5 bases). This CDR3 is 16 amino acids long. V was cut by 1 base and J by 4 bases, with 17 bases left in between. From germline, CDR1 is MGHRA and CDR2 YSYEKL. CDR3 amino acids: CASSQASTGQNYEQYF. The CDR3 DNA reads as TGCGCCAGCAGCCAAGCAAGTACAGGTCAGAATTACGAGCAGTACTTC.

V gene TRBV29-1 combines with J gene TRBJ1-2; TRBD1 is a possible D gene (5 bases). Trimming shortened V by 7 bases and J by 5 bases, and 17 bases separated the two germline ends. Looked up from germline, CDR1 is SQVTM and CDR2 is ANQGSEA. The CDR3 has 13 residues. CDR3 nucleotide sequence: TGCAGCGCCGTAAGACAGCCTCTTTATGGCTACACCTTC. This codes for CSAVRQPLYGYTF. The full variable domain, completed using reference TRBV29-1 and TRBJ1-2, is SAVISQKPSRDICQRGTSLTIQCQVDSQVTMMFWYRQQPGQSLTLIATANQGSEATYESGFVIDKFPISRPNLTFSTLTVSNMSPEDSSIYLCSAVRQPLYGYTFGSGTRLTVV.

The sample holds a few counts of this clonotype. The J gene is TRBJ2-7, the V gene TRBV5-4; 9 positions agree with TRBD2. This CDR3 has 16 amino acids. Trimming at V came to 0 bases and at J to 0 bases, leaving 4 bases not matched to a gene. Germline CDR1 SGHNT, CDR2 YYREEE (reference sequence). For the CDR3, the DNA is TGTGCCAGCAGCTTGGAGCTAGCGGGGTCCTCCTACGAGCAGTACTTC. Protein product: CASSLELAGSSYEQYF.

The chain combines TRBV5-6 with TRBJ1-1, with 7 bases aligning to TRBD1. This CDR3 spans 18 amino acids. V was clipped by 1 base and J by 5 bases; unmatched bases: 17. Germline assignment: CDR1 SGHDT and CDR2 YYEEEE. The CDR3 nucleotides are TGTGCCAGCAGCTTGATTTTTAGCGAGGGGGCCCGGAGTACTGAAGCTTTCTTT. This codes for CASSLIFSEGARSTEAFF.